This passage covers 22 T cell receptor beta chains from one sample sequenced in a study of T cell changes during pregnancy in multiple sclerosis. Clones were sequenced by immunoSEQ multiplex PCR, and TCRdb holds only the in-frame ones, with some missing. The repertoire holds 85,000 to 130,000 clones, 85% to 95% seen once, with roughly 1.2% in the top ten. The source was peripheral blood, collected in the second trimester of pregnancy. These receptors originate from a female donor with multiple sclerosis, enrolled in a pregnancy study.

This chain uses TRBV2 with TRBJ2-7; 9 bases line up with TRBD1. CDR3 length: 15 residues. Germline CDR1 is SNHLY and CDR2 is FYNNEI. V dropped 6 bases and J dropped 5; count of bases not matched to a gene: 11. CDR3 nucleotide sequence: TGTGCCAGCAGATCCACCCGGACAGGGGATGACGAGCAGTACTTC. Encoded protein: CASRSTRTGDDEQYF.

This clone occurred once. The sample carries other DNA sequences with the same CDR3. The CDR3 reads CASSITRNTEAFF. In DNA, the CDR3 is TGTGCCAGTAGTATCACCAGGAACACTGAAGCTTTCTTT. The rearrangement uses TRBV19 and TRBJ1-1, with unresolved D. The germline V gene encodes CDR1 LNHDA and CDR2 SQIVND (reference sequence). V gave up 3 bases and J gave up 1 base, with 6 bases separating them. This CDR3 spans 13 amino acids.

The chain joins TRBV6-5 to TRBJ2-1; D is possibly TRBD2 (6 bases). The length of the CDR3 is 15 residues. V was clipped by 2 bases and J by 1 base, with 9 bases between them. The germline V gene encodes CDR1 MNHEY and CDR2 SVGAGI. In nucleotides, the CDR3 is TGTGCCAGCAGTTACCGGGGGTCATCCTACAATGAGCAGTTCTTC. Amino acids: CASSYRGSSYNEQFF.

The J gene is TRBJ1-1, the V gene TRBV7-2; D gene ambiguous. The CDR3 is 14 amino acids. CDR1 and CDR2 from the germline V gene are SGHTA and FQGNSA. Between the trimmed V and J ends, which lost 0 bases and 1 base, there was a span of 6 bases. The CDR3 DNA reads TGTGCCAGCAGCTTAGCCGGGAGGAACACTGAAGCTTTCTTT. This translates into CASSLAGRNTEAFF.

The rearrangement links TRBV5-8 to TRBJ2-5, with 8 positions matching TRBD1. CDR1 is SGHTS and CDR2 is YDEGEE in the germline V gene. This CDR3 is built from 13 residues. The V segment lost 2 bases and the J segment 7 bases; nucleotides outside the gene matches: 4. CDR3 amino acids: CASSFGQGGTQYF. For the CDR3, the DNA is TGTGCCAGCAGCTTTGGACAGGGAGGGACCCAGTACTTC.

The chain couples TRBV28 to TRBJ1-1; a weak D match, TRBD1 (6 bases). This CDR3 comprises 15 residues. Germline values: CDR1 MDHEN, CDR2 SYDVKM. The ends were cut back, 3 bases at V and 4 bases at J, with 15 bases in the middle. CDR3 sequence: CASSFSYRAGTEAFF. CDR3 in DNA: TGTGCCAGCAGTTTTAGTTACAGGGCGGGCACTGAAGCTTTCTTT.

CDR3 protein: CASPGTQFF. CDR3 in DNA: TGTGCCAGTCCCGGGACTCAGTTCTTC. The chain combines TRBV21-1 with TRBJ2-1; the table's D call TRBD2 went unverified against the DNA. TRBV21-1 is flagged as a pseudogene. The CDR3 has 9 amino acids.

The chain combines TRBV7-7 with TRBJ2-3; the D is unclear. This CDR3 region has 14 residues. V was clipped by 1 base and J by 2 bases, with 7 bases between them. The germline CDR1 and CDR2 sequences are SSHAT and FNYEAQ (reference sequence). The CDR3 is CASSLGGYTDTQYF. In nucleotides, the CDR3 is TGTGCCAGCAGCTTAGGCGGTTACACAGATACGCAGTATTTT.

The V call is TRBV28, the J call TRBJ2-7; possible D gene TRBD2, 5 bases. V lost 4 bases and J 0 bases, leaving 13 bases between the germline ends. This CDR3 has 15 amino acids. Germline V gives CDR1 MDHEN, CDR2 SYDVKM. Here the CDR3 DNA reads TGTGCCAGCAGTTCCCCGCCAGGACTCTCCTACGAGCAGTACTTC. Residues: CASSSPPGLSYEQYF.

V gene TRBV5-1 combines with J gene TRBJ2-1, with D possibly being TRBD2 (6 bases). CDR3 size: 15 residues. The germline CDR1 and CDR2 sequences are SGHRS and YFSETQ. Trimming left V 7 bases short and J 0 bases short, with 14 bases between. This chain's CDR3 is CASLPDGGSYNEQFF. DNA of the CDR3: TGCGCCAGCCTCCCGGACGGGGGCTCCTACAATGAGCAGTTCTTC.

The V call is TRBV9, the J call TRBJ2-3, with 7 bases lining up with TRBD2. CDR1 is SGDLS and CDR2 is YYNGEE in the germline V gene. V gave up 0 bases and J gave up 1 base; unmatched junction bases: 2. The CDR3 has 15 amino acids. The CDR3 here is CASSVAGGRTDTQYF. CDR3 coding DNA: TGTGCCAGCAGCGTAGCGGGGGGTCGCACAGATACGCAGTATTTT.

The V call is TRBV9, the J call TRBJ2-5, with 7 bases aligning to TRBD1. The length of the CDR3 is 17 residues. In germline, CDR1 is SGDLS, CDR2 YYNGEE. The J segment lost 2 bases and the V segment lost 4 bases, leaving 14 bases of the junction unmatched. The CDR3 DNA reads TGTGCCAGCAGCACTATGGGACAGTCCCTGATACAAGAGACCCAGTACTTC. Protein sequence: CASSTMGQSLIQETQYF. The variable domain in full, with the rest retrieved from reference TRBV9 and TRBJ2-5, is DSGVTQTPKHLITATGQRVTLRCSPRSGDLSVYWYQQSLDQGLQFLIQYYNGEERAKGNILERFSAQQFPDLHSELNLSSLELGDSALYFCASSTMGQSLIQETQYFGPGTRLLVL.

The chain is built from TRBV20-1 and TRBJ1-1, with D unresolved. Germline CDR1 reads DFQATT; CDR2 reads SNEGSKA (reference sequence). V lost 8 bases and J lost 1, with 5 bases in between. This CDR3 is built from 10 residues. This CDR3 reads CSPRNTEAFF. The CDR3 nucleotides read TGCAGTCCGCGGAACACTGAAGCTTTCTTT.

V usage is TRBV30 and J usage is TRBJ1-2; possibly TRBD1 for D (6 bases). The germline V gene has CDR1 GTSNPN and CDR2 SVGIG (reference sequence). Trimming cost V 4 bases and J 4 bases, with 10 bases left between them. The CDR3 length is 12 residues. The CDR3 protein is CAWTGQFYGYTF. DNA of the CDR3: TGTGCCTGGACAGGACAGTTCTATGGCTACACCTTC. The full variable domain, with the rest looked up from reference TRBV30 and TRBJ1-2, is SQTIHQWPATLVQPVGSPLSLECTVEGTSNPNLYWYRQAAGRGLQLLFYSVGIGQISSEVPQNLSASRPQDRQFILSSKKLLLSDSGFYLCAWTGQFYGYTFGSGTRLTVV.

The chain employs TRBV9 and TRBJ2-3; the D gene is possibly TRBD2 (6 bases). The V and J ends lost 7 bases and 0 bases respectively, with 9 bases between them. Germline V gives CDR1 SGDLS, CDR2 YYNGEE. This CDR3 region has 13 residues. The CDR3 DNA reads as TGTGCCAGCGGTAGCGGTAGCACAGATACGCAGTATTTT. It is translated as CASGSGSTDTQYF.

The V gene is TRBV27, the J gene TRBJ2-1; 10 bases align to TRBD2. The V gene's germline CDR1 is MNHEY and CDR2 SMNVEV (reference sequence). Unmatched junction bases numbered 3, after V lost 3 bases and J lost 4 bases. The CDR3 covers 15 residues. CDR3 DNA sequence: TGTGCCAGCAGTTTGCTAGCGGGAGTGTACAATGAGCAGTTCTTC. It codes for CASSLLAGVYNEQFF.

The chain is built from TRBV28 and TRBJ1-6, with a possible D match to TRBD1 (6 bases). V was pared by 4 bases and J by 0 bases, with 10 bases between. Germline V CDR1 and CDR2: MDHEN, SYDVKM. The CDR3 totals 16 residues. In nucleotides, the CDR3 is TGTGCCAGCAGTTCACAGGGAAGCTCCTATAATTCACCCCTCCACTTT. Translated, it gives CASSSQGSSYNSPLHF. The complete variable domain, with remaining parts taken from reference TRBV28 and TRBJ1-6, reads DVKVTQSSRYLVKRTGEKVFLECVQDMDHENMFWYRQDPGLGLRLIYFSYDVKMKEKGDIPEGYSVSREKKERFSLILESASTNQTSMYLCASSSQGSSYNSPLHFGNGTRLTVT.

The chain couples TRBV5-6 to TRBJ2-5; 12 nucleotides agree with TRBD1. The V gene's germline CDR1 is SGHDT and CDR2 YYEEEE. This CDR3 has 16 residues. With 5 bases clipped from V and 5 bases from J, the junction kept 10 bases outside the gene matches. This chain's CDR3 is CASSIPGTGGLETQYF. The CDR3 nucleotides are TGTGCCAGCAGTATACCCGGGACAGGGGGCTTGGAGACCCAGTACTTC.

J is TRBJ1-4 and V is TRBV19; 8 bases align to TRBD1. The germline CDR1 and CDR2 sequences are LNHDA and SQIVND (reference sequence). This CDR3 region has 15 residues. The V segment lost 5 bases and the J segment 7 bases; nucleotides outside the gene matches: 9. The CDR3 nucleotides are TGTGCCAGTAGTGGAGACAGGGGTCGCGGTGAAAAACTGTTTTTT. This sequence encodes CASSGDRGRGEKLFF.

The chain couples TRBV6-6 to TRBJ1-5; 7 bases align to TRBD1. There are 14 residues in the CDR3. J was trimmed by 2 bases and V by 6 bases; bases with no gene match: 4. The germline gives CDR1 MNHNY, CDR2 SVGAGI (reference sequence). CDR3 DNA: TGTGCCAGCAGCTACAGGGGTGGCAATCAGCCCCAGCATTTT. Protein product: CASSYRGGNQPQHF.

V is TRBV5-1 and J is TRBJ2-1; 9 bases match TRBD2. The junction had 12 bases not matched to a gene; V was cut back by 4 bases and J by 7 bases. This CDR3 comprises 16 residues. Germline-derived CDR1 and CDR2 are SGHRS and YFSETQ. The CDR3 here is CASSLADSGSSNEQFF. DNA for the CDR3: TGCGCCAGCAGCCTGGCGGATAGCGGGAGTAGTAATGAGCAGTTCTTC.

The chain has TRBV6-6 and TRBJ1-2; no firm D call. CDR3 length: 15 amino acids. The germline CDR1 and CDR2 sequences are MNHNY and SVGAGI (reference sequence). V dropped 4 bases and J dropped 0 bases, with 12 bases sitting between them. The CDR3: CASSSSTGSNYGYTF. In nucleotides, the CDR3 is TGTGCCAGCAGTTCCAGTACGGGGTCTAACTATGGCTACACCTTC.